Below are 9 T cell receptor beta chains sequenced from a single sample in a study of cytomegalovirus exposure and HLA in healthy donors. 60 Vbeta and 13 Jbeta primers were used in PCR. Method: immunoSEQ multiplex PCR; TCRdb's copy keeps in-frame clones and lacks some. Of over 140,000 clones listed, approximately 82% are singletons. Sequencing was carried out using PBMCs. The receptor set was obtained from a man aged 30-40 years in good health and CMV-seropositive.

This clone was seen just once. The J gene is TRBJ2-3, the V gene TRBV27, with D tentatively TRBD1 (5 bases). Germline assignment: CDR1 MNHEY and CDR2 SMNVEV (reference sequence). With 0 bases removed from V and 6 bases from J, the gap between germline ends came to 10 bases. There are 14 residues in the CDR3. The CDR3 reads CASSLSYQGDTQYF. The DNA of the CDR3 is TGTGCCAGCAGTTTATCTTATCAGGGCGATACGCAGTATTTT.

This clone was seen more than once but under ten times. The chain recombines TRBV4-1 with TRBJ2-3; 7 bases match TRBD2. With V trimmed by 0 bases and J by 8 bases, 20 bases remained unmatched. Germline V gene sequence: CDR1 MGHRA, CDR2 YSYEKL. This CDR3 comprises 19 residues. CDR3 sequence: CASSQEGGVSRPRRGTQYF. The CDR3 DNA reads TGCGCCAGCAGCCAAGAGGGGGGGGTGTCCCGTCCCCGTAGAGGTACGCAGTATTTT.

The rearrangement uses TRBV4-1 and TRBJ2-5; D is unresolved. The CDR3 covers 13 residues. Germline-derived CDR1 and CDR2 are MGHRA and YSYEKL. The V end was cut by 1 base, the J end by 5 bases, with 8 bases between. CDR3 sequence reads: CASSQGELETQYF. The CDR3 DNA is TGCGCCAGCAGCCAAGGAGAGCTGGAGACCCAGTACTTC.

This sequence joins TRBV27 and TRBJ1-4, with 7 bases fitting TRBD1. V was pared by 4 bases and J by 5 bases, with 10 bases of the junction left unmatched. The CDR3 loop spans 16 amino acids. Germline V gene sequence: CDR1 MNHEY, CDR2 SMNVEV (reference sequence). As DNA, the CDR3 is TGTGCCAGCAGTTCCTCTACAGGGACAGAAAATGAAAAACTGTTTTTT. Its protein product is CASSSSTGTENEKLFF. The complete variable domain, with remaining parts taken from reference TRBV27 and TRBJ1-4, reads EAQVTQNPRYLITVTGKKLTVTCSQNMNHEYMSWYRQDPGLGLRQIYYSMNVEVTDKGDVPEGYKVSRKEKRNFPLILESPSPNQTSLYFCASSSSTGTENEKLFFGSGTQLSVL.

J is TRBJ1-5 and V is TRBV11-2; 10 bases are shared with TRBD1. Trimming removed 5 bases from V and 7 bases from J; junction bases left unmatched: 8. This CDR3 has 15 amino acids. The germline V gene encodes CDR1 SGHAT and CDR2 FQNNGV. DNA for the CDR3: TGTGCCAGCAGCGTTACGACAGGGGGCCAACAGCCCCAGCATTTT. Its translation is CASSVTTGGQQPQHF.

The rearrangement joins TRBV28 to TRBJ1-6; 7 positions match TRBD1. Germline loops: CDR1 MDHEN, CDR2 SYDVKM. This CDR3 region has 14 residues. The ends lost 4 bases at V and 6 bases at J; junction bases unmatched: 3. The CDR3 region has the DNA TGTGCCAGCAGTTCCGGACAGGTTAATTCACCCCTCCACTTT. This codes for CASSSGQVNSPLHF.

The V gene is TRBV5-6, the J gene TRBJ2-1; a possible D gene is TRBD1 (5 bases). Germline-derived CDR1 and CDR2 are SGHDT and YYEEEE. V was cut by 0 bases and J by 0 bases, with 10 bases left in between. The CDR3 consists of 16 residues. This CDR3 is CASSLEGPSSYNEQFF. CDR3 in DNA: TGTGCCAGCAGCTTGGAGGGGCCGAGCTCCTACAATGAGCAGTTCTTC.

The chain joins TRBV28 to TRBJ1-2; 8 nucleotides align to TRBD1. Germline CDR1 and CDR2: MDHEN and SYDVKM. This CDR3 is built from 14 residues. The V and J ends lost 6 bases and 4 bases, in that order; junction bases with no gene match: 7. The CDR3: CASRFLQGGYGYTF. DNA of the CDR3: TGTGCCAGCAGATTCCTACAGGGGGGCTATGGCTACACCTTC.

The V call is TRBV7-9, the J call TRBJ2-5; 9 bases map to TRBD2. CDR3 size: 17 residues. V lost 5 bases to trimming and J lost 4 bases; unmatched junction nucleotides: 14. The germline CDR1 and CDR2 sequences are SEHNR and FQNEAQ (reference sequence). The CDR3 coding sequence is TGTGCCAGCAGCCTGGGCAAAGCTGCGGGGGGGCGAGAGACCCAGTACTTC. Translating it yields CASSLGKAAGGRETQYF. Supplemented by reference TRBV7-9 and TRBJ2-5, the full variable domain reads DTGVSQNPRHKITKRGQNVTFRCDPISEHNRLYWYRQTLGQGPEFLTYFQNEAQLEKSRLLSDRFSAERPKGSFSTLEIQRTEQGDSAMYLCASSLGKAAGGRETQYFGPGTRLLVL.